These T cell receptor beta chains were read from a single sample in a study of CD8+ T cells in alopecia areata. Clones were read by immunoSEQ multiplex PCR, and TCRdb kept only the in-frame ones, dropping some. The data show more than 200,000 clones, approximately 70% seen once. The source was CD4+ T cells sorted from blood, collected between weeks 43 and 45, from a patient treated with tofacitinib. These receptors were obtained from a human donor with alopecia areata. The CDR3 runs from the conserved cysteine through the conserved F or W. Each record gives: CDR3 length, V gene, D gene, clone size, J gene, CDR3 DNA, CDR3 protein. D genes are given only for firm matches. Expanded clones get a size class; other rows say once, few or many, or leave the size out.

length: 13; V: TRBV5-8; D: TRBD1; size: -; J: TRBJ2-3; DNA: TGTGCCAGCAGCAGACAGGGGGCAGATACGCAGTATTTT; CDR3: CASSRQGADTQYF
length: 12; V: TRBV29-1; D: TRBD1; size: few; J: TRBJ2-5; DNA: TGCAGCGTAGGACAGGGTCCGGAGACCCAGTACTTC; CDR3: CSVGQGPETQYF
length: 12; V: TRBV4-1; D: -; size: few; J: TRBJ2-5; DNA: TGCGCCAGCCCCACTATAGAAGAGACCCAGTACTTC; CDR3: CASPTIEETQYF
length: 17; V: TRBV5-1; D: -; size: -; J: TRBJ2-1; DNA: TGCGCCAGCAGCTTGGACGTCGGGTATAGACTCCAAAATGAGCAGTTCTTC; CDR3: CASSLDVGYRLQNEQFF
length: 16; V: TRBV7-2; D: TRBD2; size: -; J: TRBJ2-1; DNA: TGTGCCAGCAGCTCAACGGCAGCGGGGCATTACAATGAGCAGTTCTTC; CDR3: CASSSTAAGHYNEQFF
length: 13; V: TRBV10-2; D: -; size: few; J: TRBJ1-1; DNA: TGCGCCAGCAGCGGGGGTCTAGAGGGTGAAGCTTTCTTT; CDR3: CASSGGLEGEAFF
length: 12; V: TRBV14; D: -; size: -; J: TRBJ1-5; DNA: TGTGCCAGCAGCCCTAGACTTCAGCCCCAGCATTTT; CDR3: CASSPRLQPQHF
length: 14; V: TRBV2; D: TRBD1; size: -; J: TRBJ1-5; DNA: TGTGCCAGCAGTGGACAGGGGGTTCAGGAGCCCCAGCATTTT; CDR3: CASSGQGVQEPQHF
length: 12; V: TRBV29-1; D: -; size: -; J: TRBJ2-2; DNA: TGCAGCGGCGGAGGTGGCACCGGGGAGCTGTTTTTT; CDR3: CSGGGGTGELFF
length: 17; V: TRBV6-1; D: -; size: -; J: TRBJ2-2; DNA: TGTGCCAGCAGTGCGCTAACAGGGTTCGTTGACACCGGGGAGCTGTTTTTT; CDR3: CASSALTGFVDTGELFF
length: 13; V: TRBV29-1; D: TRBD1; size: few; J: TRBJ2-3; DNA: TGCAGCGTCAAATCCCAGGGGGCAGATACGCAGTATTTT; CDR3: CSVKSQGADTQYF
length: 15; V: TRBV27; D: -; size: -; J: TRBJ2-7; DNA: TGTGCCAGCAGTTTATCTTGGCAGCGTTCCTACGAGCAGTACTTC; CDR3: CASSLSWQRSYEQYF
length: 18; V: TRBV11-2; D: TRBD1; size: few; J: TRBJ1-3; DNA: TGTGCCAGCAGCAACGTTCCGGGACAGGGGTCGGACGGAAACACCATATATTTT; CDR3: CASSNVPGQGSDGNTIYF
length: 12; V: TRBV29-1; D: -; size: -; J: TRBJ1-5; DNA: TGCAGCGTTGGTTTCGGGGGGCAGCCCCAGCATTTT; CDR3: CSVGFGGQPQHF
length: 14; V: TRBV4-3; D: -; size: -; J: TRBJ1-2; DNA: TGCGCCAGCAGCCCCACAAATATGGTATATGGCTACACCTTC; CDR3: CASSPTNMVYGYTF
length: 14; V: TRBV5-1; D: -; size: -; J: TRBJ1-1; DNA: TGCGCCAGCAGCTTGGGGGCGTTGAACACTGAAGCTTTCTTT; CDR3: CASSLGALNTEAFF
length: 12; V: TRBV30; D: -; size: -; J: TRBJ2-2; DNA: TGTGCCTCCGGGCCGAACACCGGGGAGCTGTTTTTT; CDR3: CASGPNTGELFF